One TCR beta chain is described in this entry. The data were taken from a study of blood T cells in healthy people across ages. V lost 4 bases and J lost 7; bases outside the gene matches: 4. The CDR3 is 14 amino acids. Through a sample-barcoded 5' primer and a J-beta primer mix, a second PCR was run for about 6 to 12 cycles. Each CDR3 protein is one row after TCRdb ran MiXCR on the 5' RACE reads. Of fewer than 2 million distinct CDR3 sequences listed, approximately 39% were seen once; the top ten hold 23%. Sequenced: blood. This TCR was recovered from a human donor in good health. V usage is TRBV12-3 or TRBV12-4 and J usage is TRBJ2-1; 10 nucleotides match TRBD2. In DNA, the CDR3 is TGTGCCAGCAGTTCGAGCGGGGGGGGGAATGAGCAGTTCTTC. Protein: CASSSSGGGNEQFF.